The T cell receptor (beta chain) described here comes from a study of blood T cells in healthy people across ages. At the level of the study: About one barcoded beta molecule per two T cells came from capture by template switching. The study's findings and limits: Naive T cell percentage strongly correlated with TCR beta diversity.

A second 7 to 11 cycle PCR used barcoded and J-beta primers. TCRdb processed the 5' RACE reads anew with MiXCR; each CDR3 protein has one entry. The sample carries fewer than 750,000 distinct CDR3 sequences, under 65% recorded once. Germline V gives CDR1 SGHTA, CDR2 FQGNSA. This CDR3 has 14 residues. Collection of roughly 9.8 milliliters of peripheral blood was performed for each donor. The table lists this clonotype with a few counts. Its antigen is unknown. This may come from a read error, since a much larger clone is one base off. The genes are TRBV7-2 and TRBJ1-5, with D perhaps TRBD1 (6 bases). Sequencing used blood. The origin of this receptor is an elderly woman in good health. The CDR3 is CVSSPRTAAWPQHF. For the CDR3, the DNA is TGTGTCAGCAGCCCGAGGACAGCCGCGTGGCCCCAGCATTTT.